Reported below is one T cell receptor (beta chain). The antigen is undetermined. Assay: immunoSEQ multiplex PCR; the TCRdb copy retains only in-frame clones and omits some. This sample has about 150,000 clones, with roughly 89% found just once. Trimming at V came to 5 bases and at J to 2 bases, leaving 5 bases not matched to a gene. This CDR3 spans 15 amino acids. Germline V gives CDR1 SGHTA, CDR2 FQGNSA. The data were taken from a study of cytomegalovirus exposure and HLA in healthy donors. For the study at large: The same platform used for the approximately 700 first-cohort repertoires was also used for the roughly 120 validation repertoires, as a later analysis reported. Study conclusions and caveats: Rare TCR sequences predominated, though certain public TCRs were found in many donors. The classifier reportedly diagnosed cytomegalovirus status with high specificity and sensitivity. The study listed approximately 160 cytomegalovirus-associated TCR beta chains.

This sequence joins TRBV7-2 and TRBJ1-2; 10 bases line up with TRBD1. This receptor was obtained from a woman aged 18-30 years in good health and CMV-seropositive. The sample taken for sequencing was PBMCs. The CDR3 nucleotides are TGTGCCAGCAGCCGACGACAGGGGGCCAACTATGGCTACACCTTC. Protein sequence: CASSRRQGANYGYTF.